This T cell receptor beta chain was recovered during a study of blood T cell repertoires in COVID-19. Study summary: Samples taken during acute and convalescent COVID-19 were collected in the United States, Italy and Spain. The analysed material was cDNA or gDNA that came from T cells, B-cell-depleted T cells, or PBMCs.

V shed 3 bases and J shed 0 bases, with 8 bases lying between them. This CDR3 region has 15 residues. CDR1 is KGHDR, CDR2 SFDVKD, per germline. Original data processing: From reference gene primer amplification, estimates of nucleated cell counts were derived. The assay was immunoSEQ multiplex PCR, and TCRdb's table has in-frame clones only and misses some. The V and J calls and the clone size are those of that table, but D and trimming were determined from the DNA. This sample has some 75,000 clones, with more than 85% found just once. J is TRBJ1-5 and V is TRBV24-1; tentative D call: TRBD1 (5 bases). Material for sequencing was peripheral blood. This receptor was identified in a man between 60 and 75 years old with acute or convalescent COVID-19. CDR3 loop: CATSDARDSNQPQHF. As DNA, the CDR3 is TGTGCCACCAGTGATGCCAGGGATAGCAATCAGCCCCAGCATTTT.